The rows below give T cell receptor beta chains drawn from one sample of a study of T cell responses to AZD1222 COVID-19 vaccine. Sequencing used immunoSEQ multiplex PCR; TCRdb keeps in-frame clones, though not all of them. The table records around 160,000 clones, roughly nine tenths of them present only once. Sequenced material: peripheral blood, taken on day 0 of AZD1222 vaccination. These receptor sequences come from an adult in good health. Each CDR3 is given with its conserved first and last residue. The D gene is left open where the match is weak. Expanded clones are given a class, and other clones once, few, many or no size at all.

v_call,d_call,clone_size,j_call,cdr3_nt,cdr3_aa
TRBV12-3/TRBV12-4,-,-,TRBJ1-1,TGTGCCAGCAGTTTAGTGGCAGGGTTGATGGCTTTCTTT,CASSLVAGLMAFF
TRBV7-2,TRBD2,once,TRBJ2-3,TGTGCCAGCAGCTTAGACCGACTAGCGGGGGGCAGCACAGATACGCAGTATTTT,CASSLDRLAGGSTDTQYF
TRBV6-2/TRBV6-3,TRBD2,-,TRBJ2-3,TGTGCCAGCAGTTACGGGACTAGCGGGAATTGGGACACAGATACGCAGTATTTT,CASSYGTSGNWDTDTQYF
TRBV24-1,TRBD2,-,TRBJ2-2,TGTGCCACCAGTGATTTGAAGGGTAGCGGGTACACCGGGGAGCTGTTTTTT,CATSDLKGSGYTGELFF
TRBV7-2,TRBD2,-,TRBJ2-7,TGTGCCAGCAGCAGCCCGGGACTAGACTCTTACGAGCAGTACTTC,CASSSPGLDSYEQYF
TRBV28,-,-,TRBJ1-5,TGTGCCAGCAGTTTCAGGGGAAGGGACAATCAGCCCCAGCATTTT,CASSFRGRDNQPQHF
TRBV27,-,once,TRBJ1-1,TGTGCCAGCAGTCCCGGGAGGCGCGGGAACACTGAAGCTTTCTTT,CASSPGRRGNTEAFF
TRBV15,-,-,TRBJ1-4,TGTGCCACCAGCAGAGGGGTCAGTGCAACTAATGAAAAACTGTTTTTT,CATSRGVSATNEKLFF
TRBV6-6,-,-,TRBJ1-4,TGTGCCAGCAGTTACTCGTTTCCTAATGAAAAACTGTTTTTT,CASSYSFPNEKLFF
TRBV5-4,TRBD2,once,TRBJ2-1,TGTGCCAGCAGCTCTGGACTAGCGGGAGCATACAATGAGCAGTTCTTC,CASSSGLAGAYNEQFF
TRBV7-3,TRBD2,-,TRBJ2-7,TGTGCCAGCAGCTTAACGCACTCGGGAGGGCCTCGCGAGCAGTACTTC,CASSLTHSGGPREQYF
TRBV6-2/TRBV6-3,TRBD2,-,TRBJ2-7,TGTGCCAGCAGCCACGTGAGGACTAGCGGGACCTACGAGCAGTACTTC,CASSHVRTSGTYEQYF
TRBV11-3,TRBD2,-,TRBJ2-1,TGTGCCAGCAGCTTAGGCTCTAGCGGGGAAAATGAGCAGTTCTTC,CASSLGSSGENEQFF
TRBV5-1,-,-,TRBJ1-6,TGCGCCAGCAGCTTGGGGATGGTTTCCTATAATTCACCCCTCCACTTT,CASSLGMVSYNSPLHF
TRBV28,-,-,TRBJ1-5,TGTGCCAGCACCCTGACCCGGGCGCACCCCCAGCATTTT,CASTLTRAHPQHF
TRBV7-2,TRBD1,-,TRBJ1-3,TGTGCCAGCAGCACTGTTGCCTGGCCGGGACAGTCTGGAAACACCATATATTTT,CASSTVAWPGQSGNTIYF
TRBV7-9,-,-,TRBJ2-1,TGTGCCAGCAGCCAACTCGGCGGGAACTCCTACAATGAGCAGTTCTTC,CASSQLGGNSYNEQFF
TRBV4-2,-,-,TRBJ2-2,TGTGCCAGCAGCCAAGGAGGGGGGACAGTTAACACCGGGGAGCTGTTTTTT,CASSQGGGTVNTGELFF